Following are 20 T cell receptor beta chains from one sample sequenced in a study of blood T cell repertoires in COVID-19. Produced via immunoSEQ multiplex PCR; TCRdb's table is partial and in-frame only. The repertoire holds 150,000 to 200,000 clones, with roughly four fifths as singletons. The material sequenced was peripheral blood. Source of these receptors: a human donor in a cohort sampled during active COVID-19.

The chain uses TRBV9 and TRBJ1-2; unclear D gene. Germline V gives CDR1 SGDLS, CDR2 YYNGEE. V lost 3 bases, J lost 6 bases, and 15 bases lay in between. This CDR3 has 14 amino acids. CDR3 protein: CASSARIVGDGYTF. Here the CDR3 DNA reads TGTGCCAGCAGCGCCCGTATAGTCGGGGATGGCTACACCTTC.

The rearrangement joins TRBV28 to TRBJ2-7, with 9 bases matching TRBD1. Germline V lookup: CDR1 MDHEN, CDR2 SYDVKM. Germline trimming cut 6 bases from V and 3 bases from J; bases unmatched to any gene: 3. The length of the CDR3 is 13 residues. The CDR3 loop is CASRVDRGYEQYF. The CDR3 DNA reads as TGTGCCAGCAGGGTGGACAGGGGCTACGAGCAGTACTTC.

This chain links TRBV6-2 or TRBV6-3 with TRBJ2-7, with D possibly being TRBD2 (5 bases). This CDR3 region has 11 residues. The germline gives CDR1 MNHEY, CDR2 SVGEGT. Trimming pared 6 bases from V and 7 bases from J, leaving 10 bases between. CDR3 loop: CASSGGGEQYF. In nucleotides, the CDR3 is TGTGCCAGCAGCGGAGGTGGGGAGCAGTACTTC.

The CDR3 DNA is TGTGCCAGTAGTATAGGAGACCGGACAGGGGGTCCCTACGAGCAGTACTTC. Protein sequence: CASSIGDRTGGPYEQYF. The V call is TRBV19, the J call TRBJ2-7; 10 positions agree with TRBD1. Germline V gene sequence: CDR1 LNHDA, CDR2 SQIVND (reference sequence). The CDR3 has 17 amino acids. With 1 base clipped from V and 2 bases from J, the junction kept 8 bases outside the gene matches.

The rearrangement links TRBV24-1 to TRBJ2-5, with a possible D match to TRBD2 (7 bases). The germline CDR1 and CDR2 sequences are KGHDR and SFDVKD. This CDR3 is 14 amino acids long. Trimming shortened V by 7 bases and J by 2 bases, and 13 bases separated the two germline ends. The CDR3 loop is CATSRGRGQETQYF. The DNA of the CDR3 is TGTGCCACCAGCCGGGGGAGGGGGCAAGAGACCCAGTACTTC.

V gene TRBV21-1 combines with J gene TRBJ1-5; the table's D call, TRBD1, has no DNA check behind it. TRBV21-1 is marked as a pseudogene. The CDR3 has 21 residues. The CDR3 here is CASSKRSDRGPPGYSNQPQHF. The CDR3 bases are TGTGCCAGCAGCAAACGCTCAGACAGGGGCCCCCCTGGTTATAGCAATCAGCCCCAGCATTTT.

V usage is TRBV27 and J usage is TRBJ2-2, with D hard to call. This CDR3 contains 15 residues. Per the germline V gene, CDR1 is MNHEY and CDR2 is SMNVEV (reference sequence). Trimming stripped 2 bases from V and 0 bases from J, with 7 bases between. This CDR3 is CASSLEAANTGELFF. CDR3 nucleotide sequence: TGTGCCAGCAGTTTAGAGGCTGCGAACACCGGGGAGCTGTTTTTT.

This clone was recorded only once. This chain uses TRBV11-3 with TRBJ2-3; 8 nucleotides line up with TRBD2. The ends lost 4 bases at V and 3 bases at J; junction bases unmatched: 9. The CDR3 is made up of 16 amino acids. Per germline, CDR1 SGHNT and CDR2 YENEEA. CDR3 bases: TGTGCCAGCAGCTCGACGAGTAGCGGGGTAACAGATACGCAGTATTTT. Protein sequence: CASSSTSSGVTDTQYF.

The chain is built from TRBV5-1 and TRBJ1-3; the D gene is possibly TRBD1 (6 bases). The CDR3 is 16 amino acids. Germline V gene data show CDR1 as SGHRS and CDR2 as YFSETQ. Trimming shortened V by 5 bases and J by 2 bases, and 17 bases separated the two germline ends. The CDR3 nucleotides are TGCGCCAGCAGTTTTGAAACGGGGGGCACTGGAAACACCATATATTTT. Its translation is CASSFETGGTGNTIYF.

The chain is built from TRBV7-9 and TRBJ2-7; 8 bases are shared with TRBD1. The germline gives CDR1 SEHNR, CDR2 FQNEAQ (reference sequence). The ends lost 4 bases at V and 6 bases at J; junction bases unmatched: 14. This CDR3 has 16 amino acids. The CDR3 here is CASSSNIRQGSGEQYF. The CDR3 DNA follows: TGTGCCAGCAGCTCCAATATTCGACAGGGGTCAGGCGAGCAGTACTTC.

The chain carries TRBV2 and TRBJ1-2; TRBD1 matches 8 bases. The CDR3 spans 14 residues. Trimming at V came to 6 bases and at J to 4 bases, leaving 7 bases not matched to a gene. In germline, CDR1 is SNHLY, CDR2 FYNNEI. The CDR3 sequence: CASSAGGISYGYTF. The CDR3 DNA reads as TGTGCCAGCAGCGCAGGGGGCATTAGCTATGGCTACACCTTC.

This clone was seen a single time. The rearrangement links TRBV9 to TRBJ2-1; TRBD1 aligns across 8 bases. The V gene's germline CDR1 is SGDLS and CDR2 YYNGEE. Unmatched junction bases numbered 11, after V lost 0 bases and J lost 6 bases. The CDR3 totals 17 residues. In DNA form, the CDR3 reads TGTGCCAGCAGCGTAGCTAAAGACAGGGGCGGGGTCAATGAGCAGTTCTTC. It encodes CASSVAKDRGGVNEQFF.

The chain has TRBV19 and TRBJ1-5; 9 nucleotides match TRBD1. J gave up 0 bases and V 5 bases, and 8 bases lay outside the gene matches. The germline CDR1 and CDR2 sequences are LNHDA and SQIVND (reference sequence). This CDR3 comprises 17 residues. CDR3 residues: CASSPPGQGYSNQPQHF. CDR3 bases: TGTGCCAGTAGTCCACCGGGACAGGGTTATAGCAATCAGCCCCAGCATTTT.

The chain is built from TRBV27 and TRBJ1-2, with TRBD1 identical over 7 bases. The germline gives CDR1 MNHEY, CDR2 SMNVEV (reference sequence). V lost 5 bases, J lost 8 bases, and 14 bases stayed unmatched. CDR3 length: 15 amino acids. DNA for the CDR3: TGTGCCAGCAGTCGGGGGACAGCCGAGCGGAGAGGCTACACCTTC. Its translation is CASSRGTAERRGYTF.

The chain is built from TRBV11-2 and TRBJ2-3, with no clear D. Germline assignment: CDR1 SGHAT and CDR2 FQNNGV. CDR3 length: 17 residues. V was shortened by 1 base and J by 0 bases, with 14 bases between the two germline ends. Here the CDR3 DNA reads TGTGCCAGCAGCTTAGCCCCCTACCTCACTAGCACAGATACGCAGTATTTT. It yields the protein CASSLAPYLTSTDTQYF.

Many counts were recorded for this clone. In DNA, the CDR3 is TGTGCCAGCAGCCTCGGACAGGGTGGAGGAGCTTTCTTT. It codes for CASSLGQGGGAFF. The chain has TRBV5-6 and TRBJ1-1; 8 nucleotides align to TRBD1. Germline V lookup: CDR1 SGHDT, CDR2 YYEEEE. The CDR3 spans 13 residues. V was pared by 4 bases and J by 10 bases, with 9 bases of the junction left unmatched.

CDR3: CASSQGTSNQPQHF. The CDR3 DNA follows: TGTGCCAGCAGCCAAGGGACAAGCAATCAGCCCCAGCATTTT. This chain links TRBV3-1 (or the pseudogene TRBV3-2) with TRBJ1-5; a weak D match, TRBD1 (5 bases). Per germline, CDR1 LGHDT and CDR2 YNNKEL (reference sequence). V dropped 1 base and J dropped 1 base, with 5 bases sitting between them. The length of the CDR3 is 14 residues.

The chain combines TRBV7-9 with TRBJ2-7; D is perhaps TRBD1 (5 bases). This CDR3 contains 15 residues. V was clipped by 2 bases and J by 0 bases, with 11 bases between them. Germline CDR1 and CDR2: SEHNR and FQNEAQ (reference sequence). Here the CDR3 DNA reads TGTGCCAGCAGCTTACACTCCCAGGGCTCCTACGAGCAGTACTTC. It yields the protein CASSLHSQGSYEQYF.

This chain joins TRBV28 and TRBJ2-3; D is undetermined. The CDR3 loop spans 13 amino acids. Germline loops: CDR1 MDHEN, CDR2 SYDVKM. The V and J ends lost 5 bases and 2 bases respectively, with 8 bases between them. The DNA of the CDR3 is TGTGCCAGCAGTCCCCAGGACACAGATACGCAGTATTTT. Translation gives CASSPQDTDTQYF.

The genes are TRBV27 and TRBJ1-2, with a tentative D call TRBD1 (6 bases). Germline V gene lookup returns CDR1 MNHEY and CDR2 SMNVEV (reference sequence). Between the trimmed V and J ends, which lost 3 bases and 5 bases, there was a span of 16 bases. This CDR3 spans 15 amino acids. This CDR3 is CASSFSGGPGYGYTF. CDR3 nucleotides: TGTGCCAGCAGTTTCTCCGGGGGGCCGGGGTATGGCTACACCTTC.